Detailed here is one T cell receptor (beta chain). Its specificity is unknown. This specimen comes from a study of shared clonotypes between healthy human individuals. Study background: Plates per donor: three CD4 naive, three CD4 memory, two CD8 naive, one CD8 memory.

Study outcomes and limitations: What naive subsets generally showed was a larger estimated richness than memory subsets showed.

Trimming took off 2 bases at V and 5 bases at J, with 15 bases between the two ends. The length of the CDR3 is 14 residues. Germline lookup yields CDR1 GTSNPN and CDR2 SVGIG (reference sequence). Several immunoSEQ plates held equal portions of the genomic DNA taken from each subset. Sequencing was performed with immunoSEQ multiplex PCR; in TCRdb, only in-frame clones are kept and a portion is missing. The sample lists about 2.4 million clones; approximately 94% were seen once. This receptor was taken from a man between 18 and 35 years old in good health. The gene calls are TRBV30 and TRBJ1-2; D might be TRBD1 (5 bases). The specimen was naive CD4+ T cells sorted from blood. Subset: CD45RA+ positively selected. The CDR3 loop is CAWSRQTVIYGYTF. In DNA, the CDR3 is TGTGCCTGGAGTAGACAGACGGTTATTTATGGCTACACCTTC.